The present T cell receptor (beta chain) was sequenced within a study of shared clonotypes between healthy human individuals. Whole-study findings and limits: A limitation of the genetic and exposure-history diversity represented arose from few donors.

The CDR3 totals 14 residues. The V and J ends lost 6 bases and 1 base respectively, with 14 bases between them. In germline, CDR1 is SQVTM, CDR2 ANQGSEA. Sequencing used immunoSEQ multiplex PCR; TCRdb keeps in-frame clones, though not all of them. This sample has millions of clones, with just over 90% found just once. Note on this clone: As yet, its antigen is unknown.

The chain joins TRBV29-1 to TRBJ2-3; D is perhaps TRBD1 (6 bases). Specimen: naive CD4+ T cells sorted from blood. Subset specified: CD45RA+ positively selected. This TCR derives from a man aged 18 to 29 in good health. CDR3 residues: CSVATEGGTDTQYF. The CDR3 DNA reads as TGCAGCGTCGCCACCGAGGGGGGCACAGATACGCAGTATTTT.